The 21 T cell receptor beta chains in this list originate from one sample, sequenced in a study of T cell repertoires in cytomegalovirus infection. TCRdb reprocessed the reads with MiXCR, giving one entry per CDR3 protein. Of hundreds of thousands of distinct CDR3 sequences listed, about 33% are singletons. For these receptors, no antigen is known. The material was cultured PBMCs, obtained from culture after CMV antigen stimulation. The receptors were sampled from a human donor in good health (CMV status not recorded). Some clones in this sample may be carry-over from other donors' samples.

The CDR3 DNA reads TGTGCCAGCTCTGGGGTAGAATATGGCTACACCTTC. Its protein is CASSGVEYGYTF. V gene TRBV11-2 combines with J gene TRBJ1-2; D remains ambiguous. CDR1 is SGHAT, CDR2 FQNNGV, per germline. Trimming removed 8 bases from V and 5 bases from J, with 12 bases in between. The length of the CDR3 is 12 residues.

This clonotype was found many times. This chain uses TRBV19 with TRBJ2-1, with TRBD2 matching 11 bases. From germline, CDR1 is LNHDA and CDR2 SQIVND (reference sequence). V was pared by 7 bases and J by 0 bases, with 11 bases of the junction left unmatched. This CDR3 contains 18 residues. The CDR3 sequence is CASTVSGTSGSSYNEQFF. Written as DNA, the CDR3 is TGTGCCAGTACGGTCTCCGGGACTAGCGGCAGCTCCTACAATGAGCAGTTCTTC. Drawing the rest from reference TRBV19 and TRBJ2-1, the complete variable domain is DGGITQSPKYLFRKEGQNVTLSCEQNLNHDAMYWYRQDPGQGLRLIYYSQIVNDFQKGDIAEGYSVSREKKESFPLTVTSAQKNPTAFYLCASTVSGTSGSSYNEQFFGPGTRLTVL.

This clonotype was seen only a few times. The chain joins TRBV12-3 or TRBV12-4 to TRBJ2-2, with 9 bases lining up with TRBD1. With 5 bases clipped from V and 1 base from J, the junction kept 5 bases outside the gene matches. The CDR3 runs 16 residues. CDR3 region: CASSPQTGGNTGELFF. CDR3 nucleotides: TGTGCCAGCAGTCCCCAGACAGGGGGGAACACCGGGGAGCTGTTTTTT.

This sequence joins TRBV15 and TRBJ2-1, with 12 bases lining up with TRBD2. CDR1 and CDR2 (germline): LNHNV, YYDKDF (reference sequence). J was trimmed by 6 bases and V by 4 bases; bases with no gene match: 7. The CDR3 spans 16 residues. The CDR3 loop reads CATSNASGRAFNEQFF. CDR3 in DNA: TGTGCCACCAGCAACGCTAGCGGGAGGGCCTTCAATGAGCAGTTCTTC.

The V and J genes are TRBV20-1 and TRBJ2-4, with 7 bases identical to TRBD2. The junction had 17 bases not matched to a gene; V was cut back by 5 bases and J by 7 bases. This CDR3 is built from 16 residues. Per germline, CDR1 DFQATT and CDR2 SNEGSKA (reference sequence). CDR3 DNA sequence: TGCAGTGCTTCTCCCCCGCGGGGGAGGTGGGGTAACATTCAGTACTTC. It codes for CSASPPRGRWGNIQYF.

The chain employs TRBV7-9 and TRBJ2-7; 7 bases match TRBD1. This CDR3 region has 15 residues. J lost 2 bases, V lost 4 bases, and 8 bases had no gene match. The V gene's germline CDR1 is SEHNR and CDR2 FQNEAQ (reference sequence). The CDR3 here is CASSSVRQGPYEQYF. CDR3 nucleotides: TGTGCCAGCAGCTCCGTAAGACAGGGTCCCTACGAGCAGTACTTC.

The chain couples TRBV7-8 to TRBJ2-3, with 16 nucleotides matching TRBD2. In germline, CDR1 is SGHVS, CDR2 FQNEAQ. The length of the CDR3 is 18 residues. V lost 1 base and J lost 0; bases outside the gene matches: 1. The CDR3 DNA reads as TGTGCCAGCAGCTTAGGGGGACTAGCGGGAGGGAGCACAGATACGCAGTATTTT. This sequence encodes CASSLGGLAGGSTDTQYF.

This rearrangement joins TRBV27 to TRBJ2-5; 8 bases fit TRBD2. The CDR3 has 14 amino acids. The trim removed 6 bases at V and 2 bases at J, leaving 5 bases unmatched. Germline lookup yields CDR1 MNHEY and CDR2 SMNVEV (reference sequence). In DNA form, the CDR3 reads TGTGCCAGCAGGTCCACTAGCGGACAAGAGACCCAGTACTTC. This sequence encodes CASRSTSGQETQYF.

This clonotype was observed many times. This rearrangement joins TRBV7-2 to TRBJ2-1, with no clear D. Germline loops: CDR1 SGHTA, CDR2 FQGNSA. The ends were cut back, 5 bases at V and 0 bases at J, with 8 bases in the middle. The CDR3 runs 14 residues. The CDR3 is CASSLDISYNEQFF. CDR3 coding DNA: TGTGCCAGCAGCCTAGACATCTCCTACAATGAGCAGTTCTTC.

The chain uses TRBV12-3 or TRBV12-4 and TRBJ2-5; D is unclear. The V and J ends lost 6 bases and 0 bases respectively, with 8 bases between them. The CDR3 runs to 13 residues. The CDR3, as DNA: TGTGCCAGCAGACCCCTGTACCAAGAGACCCAGTACTTC. As protein: CASRPLYQETQYF.

In this sample, this clonotype turned up a few times. With a much larger clone just one base away, this may be a read error. The V call is TRBV28, the J call TRBJ1-1; D not certain. The CDR3 spans 13 residues. CDR1 MDHEN and CDR2 SYDVKM come from the germline V gene. This chain's CDR3 is CTSSPHWDTEAFF. The DNA for the CDR3 is TGTACCAGCAGTCCACACTGGGACACTGAAGCTTTCTTT.

In its sample, this clonotype was seen a few times. CDR3 sequence: CASSTPPGLDNQPQHF. As DNA, the CDR3 is TGTGCCAGTAGTACCCCGCCAGGACTGGATAATCAGCCCCAGCATTTT. This chain connects TRBV19 to TRBJ1-5; D is undetermined. The CDR3 spans 16 residues. The V end lost 4 bases, the J end lost 4 bases, and 17 bases lay between the germline ends. Germline CDR1 is LNHDA and CDR2 is SQIVND (reference sequence).

The sample holds a few counts of this clonotype. V usage is TRBV7-6 and J usage is TRBJ2-1; perhaps TRBD1 as D (5 bases). V was trimmed by 1 base and J by 8 bases, leaving 9 bases between them. The CDR3 is 13 amino acids. Germline CDR1 SGHVS, CDR2 FNYEAQ. CDR3 coding DNA: TGTGCCAGCAGCTTAGAGGGGTACGATGAGCAGTTCTTC. It yields the protein CASSLEGYDEQFF.

This clonotype was picked up many times. J is TRBJ1-5 and V is TRBV7-2, with 8 bases identical to TRBD1. Germline-derived CDR1 and CDR2 are SGHTA and FQGNSA. The CDR3 covers 14 residues. J lost 7 bases, V lost 6 bases, and 8 bases had no gene match. Here the CDR3 DNA reads TGTGCCAGCAGTTTAACCAGGGGGCTGCAGCCCCAGCATTTT. Translating gives CASSLTRGLQPQHF.

The chain has TRBV28 and TRBJ2-2; weak D call: TRBD2 (5 bases). Germline CDR1 and CDR2: MDHEN and SYDVKM. The CDR3 runs 14 residues. Deletions cut 6 bases from V and 10 bases from J, with 18 bases between. CDR3 residues: CASSEGLSIPELFF. CDR3 nucleotide sequence: TGTGCCAGCAGCGAGGGTTTGAGTATTCCGGAGCTGTTTTTT. Full variable domain (remainder filled in from reference TRBV28 and TRBJ2-2): DVKVTQSSRYLVKRTGEKVFLECVQDMDHENMFWYRQDPGLGLRLIYFSYDVKMKEKGDIPEGYSVSREKKERFSLILESASTNQTSMYLCASSEGLSIPELFFGEGSRLTVL.

The chain carries TRBV10-3 and TRBJ2-1; tentatively, D is TRBD2 (5 bases). Germline V gene data show CDR1 as ENHRY and CDR2 as SYGVKD. The CDR3 extends over 12 amino acids. V was cut by 6 bases and J by 8 bases, with 11 bases left in between. The DNA for the CDR3 is TGTGCCATCAGCGATACTAGGCATGAGCAGTTCTTC. It yields the protein CAISDTRHEQFF.

This clonotype turned up a few times. This chain links TRBV7-6 with TRBJ2-7; D possibly corresponds to TRBD1 (6 bases). Germline CDR1 reads SGHVS; CDR2 reads FNYEAQ. This CDR3 has 17 amino acids. The ends were cut back, 6 bases at V and 0 bases at J, with 21 bases in the middle. The CDR3 reads CASSSGTRSRGSYEQYF. The CDR3 DNA reads as TGTGCCAGCAGTTCCGGGACAAGGTCGAGAGGCTCCTACGAGCAGTACTTC.

This clonotype was picked up a small number of times. The CDR3 DNA reads as TGTGCCAGCAGTTACACCCGGGACTACTCCTACGAGCAGTACTTC. Amino acid sequence: CASSYTRDYSYEQYF. The chain recombines TRBV6-2 or TRBV6-3 with TRBJ2-7; 7 bases map to TRBD2. J was trimmed by 0 bases and V by 2 bases; bases with no gene match: 4. Germline lookup yields CDR1 MNHEY and CDR2 SVGEGT. The CDR3 is 15 amino acids.

This clonotype has just a few counts. This chain connects TRBV11-2 to TRBJ1-3, with D maybe TRBD1 (5 bases). Trimming stripped 5 bases from V and 3 bases from J, with 20 bases between. CDR1 and CDR2 from the germline V gene are SGHAT and FQNNGV. The CDR3 has 17 amino acids. The CDR3: CASSPLVPGLGGNTIYF. In nucleotides, the CDR3 is TGTGCCAGCAGCCCCCTTGTCCCAGGGTTAGGTGGAAACACCATATATTTT.

The rearrangement uses TRBV10-3 and TRBJ2-5; TRBD1 agrees at 8 bases. Germline V gene data show CDR1 as ENHRY and CDR2 as SYGVKD. J gave up 5 bases and V 5 bases, and 10 bases lay outside the gene matches. CDR3 size: 15 residues. The CDR3 region is CAISPDRVFVETQYF. Written as DNA, the CDR3 is TGTGCCATCAGTCCGGACAGGGTGTTTGTGGAGACCCAGTACTTC.

The genes are TRBV5-1 and TRBJ1-6; unclear D gene. The germline V gene encodes CDR1 SGHRS and CDR2 YFSETQ. The CDR3 totals 13 residues. Trimming left V 4 bases short and J 9 bases short, with 11 bases between. The DNA of the CDR3 is TGCGCCAGCAGCGGAGAAGGGAGTTCACCCCTCCACTTT. This encodes CASSGEGSSPLHF.